Below, 7 T cell receptor beta chains from the same sample are listed, as sequenced in a study of CD8 T cells in Susac syndrome. The RNA input was roughly 0.45 to 1 ug, and it was reverse transcribed with random hexamers. One entry per CDR3 protein, called by TCRdb with MiXCR from the immunoSEQ multiplex PCR reads. Of 250,000 to 300,000 distinct CDR3 sequences listed, almost 85% are singletons. Source material: CD8+ T cells from PBMCs. The receptor source for this set is a human donor with multiple sclerosis.

V and J are TRBV10-3 and TRBJ1-4, with 9 nucleotides matching TRBD1. V shed 3 bases and J 5 bases; nucleotides not matched to a gene: 1. The CDR3 has 14 amino acids. Germline assignment: CDR1 ENHRY and CDR2 SYGVKD. The CDR3: CAISDGTGNEKLFF. In DNA form, the CDR3 reads TGTGCCATCAGTGACGGGACAGGGAATGAAAAACTGTTTTTT.

V usage is TRBV19 and J usage is TRBJ1-1, with a tentative D call TRBD1 (5 bases). The germline V and J ends were trimmed by 6 bases and 4 bases, with 15 bases remaining between them. The CDR3 covers 14 residues. Looked up from germline, CDR1 is LNHDA and CDR2 is SQIVND (reference sequence). DNA of the CDR3: TGTGCCAGTAGGGTGGGACTCGGGACCACTGAAGCTTTCTTT. Translated: CASRVGLGTTEAFF.

CDR3 residues: CASRLAGGTDTQYF. In DNA form, the CDR3 reads TGTGCCAGTAGACTAGCGGGAGGCACAGATACGCAGTATTTT. This chain links TRBV19 with TRBJ2-3, with 11 bases fitting TRBD2. The germline gives CDR1 LNHDA, CDR2 SQIVND (reference sequence). Trimming took 6 bases from V and 1 from J; bases not matched to a gene: 0. The CDR3 loop spans 14 amino acids.

This chain links TRBV28 with TRBJ1-2; perhaps TRBD1 as D (5 bases). Trimming took 6 bases from V and 7 from J, leaving 18 bases between them. Germline values: CDR1 MDHEN, CDR2 SYDVKM. This CDR3 is built from 14 residues. The CDR3 nucleotides are TGTGCCAGCAGGCACGCGACAGCCCGTGGTGGCTACACCTTC. Translation: CASRHATARGGYTF.

The V gene is TRBV13, the J gene TRBJ2-5; D is unclear. This CDR3 spans 13 amino acids. The V gene lost 1 base and the J gene lost 7 bases, with 10 bases spanning the gap. Germline V gene lookup returns CDR1 PRHDT and CDR2 FYEKMQ (reference sequence). DNA of the CDR3: TGTGCCAGCAGCTTAGAACAGAAGGCGACCCAGTACTTC. Protein sequence: CASSLEQKATQYF.

This chain uses TRBV4-1 with TRBJ2-1; D perhaps matches TRBD2 (5 bases). V dropped 3 bases and J dropped 0 bases, with 12 bases sitting between them. Germline CDR1 and CDR2: MGHRA and YSYEKL. The CDR3 runs 16 residues. The CDR3 protein is CASSQEDPSSYNEQFF. CDR3 in DNA: TGCGCCAGCAGCCAGGAGGACCCTAGCTCCTACAATGAGCAGTTCTTC.

The chain links TRBV18 to TRBJ2-1, with D tentatively TRBD2 (5 bases). Deletions cut 5 bases from V and 0 bases from J, with 14 bases between. Germline lookup yields CDR1 KGHSH and CDR2 LQKENI. The CDR3 covers 16 residues. The CDR3 protein is CASSSGLLLSYNEQFF. CDR3 sequence (DNA): TGTGCCAGCTCATCCGGACTCCTCCTCTCCTACAATGAGCAGTTCTTC.